The source of this T cell receptor (beta chain) is a study of cytomegalovirus exposure and HLA in healthy donors. General study findings and limits: Sequencing depth roughly uniform across donors was assumed in presence/absence analyses.

With respect to this clone: Its antigen is not identified.

The PCR had 60 Vbeta and 13 Jbeta primers. Using immunoSEQ multiplex PCR, the repertoire was profiled, and TCRdb retains in-frame clones only, with some absent. The sample shows 170,000 or so clones, around four fifths of them seen only once. There are 15 residues in the CDR3. With V trimmed by 5 bases and J by 2 bases, 7 bases remained unmatched. CDR1 is SGHTA, CDR2 FQGNSA, per germline. The study sampled nominally healthy donors, though unrecorded immune exposures were likely. This chain connects TRBV7-2 to TRBJ1-2, with 8 bases aligning to TRBD1. The specimen was PBMCs. This receptor was obtained from a man between 18 and 35 years old in good health and CMV-seronegative. CDR3 nucleotides: TGTGCCAGCAGCCCCTGGACAGGGACCAACTATGGCTACACCTTC. It codes for CASSPWTGTNYGYTF.